This T cell receptor beta chain was profiled in a study of cytomegalovirus exposure and HLA in healthy donors. Amplification used 60 Vbeta primers and 13 Jbeta primers. Produced via immunoSEQ multiplex PCR; TCRdb's table is partial and in-frame only. The sample holds 150,000 to 200,000 clones; over 75% are singletons and the top ten take about 1.8%. Findings of the study overall: HLA allele associations emerged for roughly 17,000 TCR beta sequences in a later analysis, at 0.05 false discovery rate. Many donors shared some public TCRs, even though most TCR sequences were rare. Researchers counted around 180 TCR beta chains as cytomegalovirus-associated.

With respect to this clone: The antigen is unknown.

The clonotype was recovered from a man aged 18-30 years in good health and CMV-seronegative. Sequenced sample: PBMCs.

This CDR3 reads CASSARAGQRIYEQYF. The CDR3 DNA follows: TGTGCCAGCAGCGCGAGGGCCGGACAGAGAATCTACGAGCAGTACTTC. The chain is built from TRBV7-9 and TRBJ2-7; the D gene is possibly TRBD1 (6 bases). CDR1 and CDR2 from the germline V gene are SEHNR and FQNEAQ (reference sequence). V was cut by 5 bases and J by 3 bases, with 20 bases left in between. There are 16 residues in the CDR3.